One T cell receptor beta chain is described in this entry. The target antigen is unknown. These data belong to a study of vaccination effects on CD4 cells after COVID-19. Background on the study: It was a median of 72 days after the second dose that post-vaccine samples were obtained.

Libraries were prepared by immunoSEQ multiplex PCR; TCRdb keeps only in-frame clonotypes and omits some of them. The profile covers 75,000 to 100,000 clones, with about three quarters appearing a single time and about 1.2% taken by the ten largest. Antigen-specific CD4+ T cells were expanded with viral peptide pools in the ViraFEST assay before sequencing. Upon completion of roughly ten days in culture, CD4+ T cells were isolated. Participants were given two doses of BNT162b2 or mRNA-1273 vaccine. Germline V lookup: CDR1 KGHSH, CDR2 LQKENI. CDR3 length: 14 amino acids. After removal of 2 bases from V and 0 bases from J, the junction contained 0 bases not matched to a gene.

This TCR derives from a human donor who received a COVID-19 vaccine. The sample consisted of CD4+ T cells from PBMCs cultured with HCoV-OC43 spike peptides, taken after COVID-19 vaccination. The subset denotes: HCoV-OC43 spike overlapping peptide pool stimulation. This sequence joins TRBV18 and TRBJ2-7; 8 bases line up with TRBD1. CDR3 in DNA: TGTGCCAGCTCACCAGGGACAGGCTCCTACGAGCAGTACGTC. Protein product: CASSPGTGSYEQYV.